Listed below are T cell receptor beta chains from one sample, sequenced in a study of Ad26.COV2.S vaccination and SARS-CoV-2 variants. Clones were read by immunoSEQ multiplex PCR, and TCRdb kept only the in-frame ones, dropping some. The data hold approximately 400,000 clones, with about 90% observed a single time. The sequences come from peripheral blood, collected after recovery from COVID-19. These receptors were obtained from a human donor who had recovered from COVID-19. CDR3s include the opening cysteine and the closing phenylalanine or tryptophan. D genes are given only for firm matches. The size field is filled for only some rows; it gives once, few, many or a size class.

V	D	length	J	size	CDR3	DNA
TRBV3-1/TRBV3-2	.	14	TRBJ2-7	once	CASSQDLGPYEQYF	TGTGCCAGCAGCCAAGATCTGGGGCCCTACGAGCAGTACTTC
TRBV12-3/TRBV12-4	.	13	TRBJ2-3	once	CASSVGGTDTQYF	TGTGCCAGCAGCGTGGGAGGTACCGATACGCAGTATTTT
TRBV9	TRBD1	14	TRBJ1-1	.	CASSVDRGPTEAFF	TGTGCCAGCAGCGTGGACAGGGGGCCCACTGAAGCTTTCTTT
TRBV5-6	.	15	TRBJ1-4	once	CASSPWGGEGEKLFF	TGTGCCAGCAGCCCCTGGGGGGGGGAGGGCGAAAAACTGTTTTTT
TRBV19	TRBD1	15	TRBJ1-5	.	CASRAPGQRNQPQHF	TGTGCCAGTAGAGCCCCGGGACAGCGCAATCAGCCCCAGCATTTT
TRBV5-1	.	16	TRBJ2-1	.	CASRRRFSGSYNEQFF	TGCGCCAGCAGACGTCGGTTTTCCGGCTCCTACAATGAGCAGTTCTTC
TRBV10-2	TRBD1	13	TRBJ1-5	.	CASGTGSNQPQHF	TGCGCCAGTGGGACAGGAAGTAATCAGCCCCAGCATTTT
TRBV19	TRBD1	15	TRBJ1-5	.	CASTQDRAGSQPQHF	TGTGCCAGTACCCAGGACAGGGCTGGGTCTCAGCCCCAGCATTTT
TRBV21-1	.	16	TRBJ2-1	.	CASSTAGTVKDNEQFF	TGTGCCAGCAGCACCGCCGGGACAGTTAAGGACAATGAGCAGTTCTTC
TRBV13	.	13	TRBJ1-6	.	CASSLEVNSPLHF	TGTGCCAGCAGCTTAGAAGTGAATTCACCCCTCCACTTT
TRBV18	TRBD1	14	TRBJ1-2	.	CASSPQDRAGGYTF	TGTGCCAGCTCACCCCAGGACAGGGCCGGTGGCTACACCTTC
TRBV7-6	TRBD1	15	TRBJ2-2	.	CASSFRQGGSGELFF	TGTGCCAGCAGCTTTAGACAGGGGGGATCCGGGGAGCTGTTTTTT
TRBV6-6	.	16	TRBJ1-2	.	CASSYSSGARGYGYTF	TGTGCCAGCAGTTACTCCTCGGGGGCGCGGGGCTATGGCTACACCTTC
TRBV6-2/TRBV6-3	.	13	TRBJ1-1	.	CASSYSTRAEAFF	TGTGCCAGCAGTTACTCGACGAGGGCCGAAGCTTTCTTT
TRBV19	.	14	TRBJ1-2	once	CASSSGQSNYGYTF	TGTGCCAGTAGTTCCGGACAGTCTAACTATGGCTACACCTTC
TRBV7-9	TRBD1	16	TRBJ1-6	.	CASSLVPGQEKGPLHF	TGTGCCAGCAGCCTAGTACCGGGACAGGAAAAGGGTCCCCTCCACTTT
TRBV27	.	18	TRBJ1-3	.	CASSFYPPQGPSGNTIYF	TGTGCCAGCAGTTTCTACCCTCCGCAGGGCCCCTCTGGAAACACCATATATTTT
TRBV20-1	.	15	TRBJ2-1	once	CSASRGGGPDNEQFF	TGCAGTGCTAGTCGGGGAGGCGGTCCCGACAATGAGCAGTTCTTC
TRBV27	.	15	TRBJ2-5	.	CASSSDLDYQETQYF	TGTGCCAGCAGTTCCGACTTGGATTACCAAGAGACCCAGTACTTC
TRBV2	TRBD2	17	TRBJ2-1	.	CASSNRRLAGPPNEQFF	TGTGCCAGTTCGAATAGGAGACTAGCGGGTCCCCCCAATGAGCAGTTCTTC
TRBV7-2	.	14	TRBJ2-1	.	CASSLDGARNEQFF	TGTGCCAGCAGCTTAGACGGGGCTCGCAATGAGCAGTTCTTC
TRBV4-1	.	15	TRBJ2-7	.	CASSQDPAFSYEQYF	TGCGCCAGCAGCCAAGATCCTGCGTTCTCCTACGAGCAGTACTTC